The rows below give T cell receptor beta chains drawn from one sample of a study of response to subunit inactivated influenza vaccine. MiXCR, run by TCRdb on the RT-PCR reads, gives a single entry per CDR3 protein. The data show about 540,000 distinct CDR3 sequences, 12% to 15% seen once. Material: PBMCs from blood, obtained roughly 12 days after vaccination. The receptor set was obtained from a middle-aged man who received an inactivated influenza vaccine. Each CDR3 is given with its conserved first and last residue. Each record gives: J gene, V gene, D gene, clone size, CDR3 protein, CDR3 DNA. D genes are given only for firm matches. Clone size is given for some rows only: seen once, a few or many times, or a class if the clone is expanded.

J: TRBJ1-5
V: TRBV18
D: -
size: -
CDR3: CASSAGADQPQHF
DNA: TGTGCCAGCTCGGCAGGGGCTGATCAGCCCCAGCATTTT

J: TRBJ2-5
V: TRBV6-4
D: TRBD1
size: many
CDR3: CASRPTGMEETQYF
DNA: TGTGCCAGCAGACCGACAGGGATGGAAGAGACCCAGTACTTC

J: TRBJ2-7
V: TRBV10-3
D: TRBD1
size: few
CDR3: CAISESSGGYEQYF
DNA: TGTGCCATCAGTGAGTCGTCAGGGGGATACGAGCAGTACTTC

J: TRBJ2-3
V: TRBV6-1
D: -
size: few
CDR3: CASSVAASTDTQYF
DNA: TGTGCCAGCAGTGTAGCGGCTAGCACAGATACGCAGTATTTT

J: TRBJ2-1
V: TRBV4-1
D: TRBD2
size: -
CDR3: CASSQRRGNNNEQFF
DNA: TGCGCCAGCAGCCAACGGCGGGGGAACAACAATGAGCAGTTCTTC

J: TRBJ2-5
V: TRBV5-1
D: -
size: few
CDR3: CASSLAYTAARDTQYF
DNA: TGCGCCAGCAGCTTGGCCTACACGGCCGCAAGAGATACCCAGTACTTC

J: TRBJ2-7
V: TRBV7-6
D: TRBD2
size: many
CDR3: CASSSVAGSAYEQYF
DNA: TGTGCCAGCAGCTCAGTAGCGGGCTCCGCCTACGAGCAGTACTTC

J: TRBJ2-4
V: TRBV20-1
D: TRBD1
size: -
CDR3: CSARDGQDLAKNIQYF
DNA: TGCAGTGCTAGAGATGGACAGGACCTAGCCAAAAACATTCAGTACTTC

J: TRBJ2-1
V: TRBV29-1
D: TRBD2
size: few
CDR3: CSVEDLVAGDPGTYEQFF
DNA: TGCAGCGTTGAAGATTTGGTAGCGGGAGACCCCGGTACCTATGAGCAGTTCTTC

J: TRBJ1-6
V: TRBV6-1
D: TRBD1
size: many
CDR3: CASKQGASYNSPLHF
DNA: TGTGCCAGCAAACAGGGGGCATCCTATAATTCACCCCTCCACTTT

J: TRBJ1-3
V: TRBV5-1
D: -
size: few
CDR3: CASSLAQASGNTIYF
DNA: TGCGCCAGCAGCTTGGCCCAGGCGTCTGGAAACACCATATATTTT

J: TRBJ2-7
V: TRBV27
D: -
size: few
CDR3: CASSLFSPSYEQYF
DNA: TGTGCCAGCAGTTTATTCAGCCCCTCCTACGAGCAGTACTTC

J: TRBJ1-6
V: TRBV7-2
D: -
size: -
CDR3: CASSLFQGDSPLHF
DNA: TGTGCCAGCAGCTTATTTCAGGGAGATTCACCCCTCCACTTT

J: TRBJ2-1
V: TRBV7-3
D: TRBD2
size: -
CDR3: CASSDGTSGDNEQFF
DNA: TGTGCCAGCAGCGACGGGACTAGCGGAGACAATGAGCAGTTCTTC

J: TRBJ2-2
V: TRBV29-1
D: -
size: few
CDR3: CSNEDTPGTGELFF
DNA: TGCAGCAATGAGGACACCCCGGGGACCGGGGAGCTGTTTTTT

J: TRBJ2-7
V: TRBV6-2/TRBV6-3
D: -
size: few
CDR3: CASSKGRRVGYEQYF
DNA: TGTGCCAGCTCAAAGGGCCGCAGGGTTGGATACGAGCAGTACTTC

J: TRBJ1-5
V: TRBV30
D: -
size: -
CDR3: CAWSARDTNQPQHF
DNA: TGTGCCTGGAGTGCCAGAGACACCAATCAGCCCCAGCATTTT

J: TRBJ2-3
V: TRBV20-1
D: -
size: few
CDR3: CSARLEGATDTQYF
DNA: TGCAGTGCTAGGTTGGAGGGGGCCACAGATACGCAGTATTTT

J: TRBJ2-7
V: TRBV20-1
D: -
size: -
CDR3: CCARDKQGVGSYEQYF
DNA: TGCTGTGCTAGAGACAAACAGGGTGTAGGCTCCTACGAGCAGTACTTC

J: TRBJ2-7
V: TRBV28
D: -
size: many
CDR3: CASSFSAYEQYF
DNA: TGTGCCAGCAGTTTTTCAGCCTACGAGCAGTACTTC

J: TRBJ2-4
V: TRBV7-2
D: -
size: -
CDR3: CASSGAGGTKNIQYF
DNA: TGTGCCAGCAGCGGGGCAGGGGGGACCAAAAACATTCAGTACTTC

J: TRBJ1-2
V: TRBV4-1
D: TRBD1
size: many
CDR3: CASSQGGQGAIGYTF
DNA: TGCGCCAGCAGCCAAGGGGGACAGGGGGCGATAGGCTACACCTTC

J: TRBJ2-3
V: TRBV20-1
D: TRBD1
size: many
CDR3: CSARDRQGAKDTQYF
DNA: TGCAGTGCTAGAGATCGACAGGGGGCAAAAGATACGCAGTATTTT

J: TRBJ2-1
V: TRBV20-1
D: TRBD2
size: -
CDR3: CSAGTSGNHEQFF
DNA: TGCAGTGCCGGGACTAGCGGGAACCATGAGCAGTTCTTC

J: TRBJ2-3
V: TRBV11-2
D: TRBD2
size: few
CDR3: CASSLDLAGVSGTDTQYF
DNA: TGTGCCAGCAGCTTAGATTTGGCGGGAGTTTCTGGAACAGATACGCAGTATTTT

J: TRBJ1-5
V: TRBV12-3/TRBV12-4
D: -
size: -
CDR3: CASKPGVNSNQPQHF
DNA: TGTGCCAGCAAGCCCGGGGTGAATAGCAATCAGCCCCAGCATTTT

J: TRBJ1-1
V: TRBV28
D: TRBD1
size: few
CDR3: CASSLNPIGTGNTEAFF
DNA: TGTGCCAGCAGTTTGAACCCAATCGGGACAGGGAACACTGAAGCTTTCTTT

J: TRBJ2-4
V: TRBV11-2
D: -
size: few
CDR3: CASSLGTPAAKNIQYF
DNA: TGTGCCAGCAGCTTAGGAACTCCGGCGGCCAAAAACATTCAGTACTTC

J: TRBJ2-1
V: TRBV12-3/TRBV12-4
D: -
size: few
CDR3: CASSLLSGRYNEQFF
DNA: TGTGCCAGCAGTTTATTGTCGGGCCGCTACAATGAGCAGTTCTTC

J: TRBJ2-6
V: TRBV11-1
D: TRBD1
size: few
CDR3: CASSLINRGRPSSGANVLTF
DNA: TGTGCCAGCAGCTTAATAAACAGGGGGCGGCCTTCTTCTGGGGCCAACGTCCTGACTTTC

J: TRBJ2-4
V: TRBV11-1
D: -
size: few
CDR3: CASSSTSWGDWAKNIQYF
DNA: TGTGCCAGCAGCTCGACTTCTTGGGGCGATTGGGCCAAAAACATTCAGTACTTC

J: TRBJ2-3
V: TRBV6-5
D: -
size: few
CDR3: CASSYSLGRISTDTQYF
DNA: TGTGCCAGCAGTTACTCCCTCGGACGGATTAGCACAGATACGCAGTATTTT

J: TRBJ1-6
V: TRBV12-3/TRBV12-4
D: TRBD1
size: many
CDR3: CASSNGQGTLHF
DNA: TGTGCCAGCAGTAACGGACAGGGCACCCTCCACTTT

J: TRBJ2-7
V: TRBV20-1
D: TRBD2
size: -
CDR3: CSAAGLAVPYEQYF
DNA: TGCAGTGCGGCGGGACTAGCGGTACCCTACGAGCAGTACTTC

J: TRBJ2-3
V: TRBV7-2
D: TRBD2
size: -
CDR3: CASSLTSGGGTDTQYF
DNA: TGTGCCAGCAGCCTGACTAGCGGGGGGGGTACAGATACGCAGTATTTT

J: TRBJ1-3
V: TRBV6-5
D: -
size: -
CDR3: CASSWAVGGGAGNTIYF
DNA: TGTGCCAGCAGTTGGGCCGTGGGGGGGGGCGCTGGAAACACCATATATTTT

J: TRBJ2-7
V: TRBV6-5
D: -
size: -
CDR3: CASSYSRWQKTYEQYF
DNA: TGTGCCAGCAGTTACTCGCGGTGGCAGAAGACCTACGAGCAGTACTTC

J: TRBJ2-1
V: TRBV5-1
D: -
size: -
CDR3: CASSVRGPEQFF
DNA: TGCGCCAGCAGCGTAAGGGGCCCTGAGCAGTTCTTC

J: TRBJ1-1
V: TRBV6-1
D: TRBD1
size: -
CDR3: CASRTGTGGYTEAFF
DNA: TGTGCCAGCAGGACCGGGACAGGGGGCTATACTGAAGCTTTCTTT

J: TRBJ2-7
V: TRBV6-1
D: -
size: many
CDR3: CASSENYEQYF
DNA: TGCGCCAGCAGCGAAAACTACGAGCAGTACTTC

J: TRBJ1-1
V: TRBV24-1
D: -
size: few
CDR3: CATSDAGSSGTEAFF
DNA: TGTGCCACCAGTGACGCAGGGAGTTCGGGCACTGAAGCTTTCTTT

J: TRBJ2-5
V: TRBV7-9
D: -
size: -
CDR3: CASSLARGGQYF
DNA: TGTGCCAGCAGCTTAGCGCGTGGAGGCCAGTACTTC

J: TRBJ2-3
V: TRBV7-9
D: -
size: few
CDR3: CASSLDGTQYF
DNA: TGTGCCAGCAGCTTAGACGGTACGCAGTATTTT

J: TRBJ1-2
V: TRBV5-4
D: TRBD1
size: few
CDR3: CASSPQGGINYYGYTF
DNA: TGTGCCAGCAGCCCCCAGGGGGGGATAAACTACTATGGCTACACCTTC

J: TRBJ2-7
V: TRBV11-3
D: -
size: -
CDR3: CASSPHFGSSYEQYF
DNA: TGTGCCAGCAGCCCCCATTTCGGGAGCTCCTACGAGCAGTACTTC

J: TRBJ2-7
V: TRBV5-1
D: -
size: few
CDR3: CASSLEGVSSYEQYF
DNA: TGCGCCAGCAGCTTGGAAGGGGTGAGCTCCTACGAGCAGTACTTC

J: TRBJ1-4
V: TRBV10-3
D: -
size: few
CDR3: CAIKSRDNEKLFF
DNA: TGTGCCATCAAGTCACGGGATAATGAAAAACTGTTTTTT

J: TRBJ1-3
V: TRBV12-3/TRBV12-4
D: -
size: -
CDR3: CASSFDGGGSGNTIYF
DNA: TGTGCCAGCAGTTTCGATGGGGGCGGCTCTGGAAACACCATATATTTT

J: TRBJ2-4
V: TRBV29-1
D: TRBD1
size: few
CDR3: CSVALTGGRNIQYF
DNA: TGCAGCGTTGCACTCACAGGGGGTAGAAACATTCAGTACTTC

J: TRBJ1-1
V: TRBV5-1
D: -
size: many
CDR3: CASTLGGAGGAFF
DNA: TGCGCCAGCACCCTAGGTGGTGCAGGAGGAGCTTTCTTT

J: TRBJ2-2
V: TRBV6-2/TRBV6-3
D: -
size: -
CDR3: CASTFGTGYTGELFF
DNA: TGTGCCAGCACCTTCGGAACAGGGTACACCGGGGAGCTGTTTTTT

J: TRBJ1-1
V: TRBV4-1
D: -
size: -
CDR3: CASSHRQDGAFF
DNA: TGCGCCAGCAGCCACAGACAGGATGGAGCTTTCTTT

J: TRBJ2-7
V: TRBV7-9
D: -
size: -
CDR3: CASSPGTLGEQYF
DNA: TGTGCCAGCAGCCCCGGGACCCTTGGAGAGCAGTACTTC